The clone carrying this T cell receptor (beta chain) was observed a handful of times. TCRdb keeps only in-frame clones here, not all; method: immunoSEQ multiplex PCR. The sample shows 35,000 to 55,000 clones, roughly 92% of them seen only once. This entry is derived from a study of T cell changes during pregnancy in multiple sclerosis. V was clipped by 4 bases and J by 2 bases; unmatched bases: 5. The CDR3 totals 15 residues. Germline V gives CDR1 SGHDT, CDR2 YYEEEE. This receptor was identified in a female donor with multiple sclerosis, enrolled in a pregnancy study. Source: CD4+ T cells from peripheral blood mononuclear cells, taken in the third trimester of pregnancy. The gene calls are TRBV5-6 and TRBJ1-5; 8 bases map to TRBD1. The CDR3 reads CASSTQGVGNQPQHF. The CDR3 DNA sequence: TGTGCCAGCAGCACACAGGGGGTTGGCAATCAGCCCCAGCATTTT.